This TCR beta chain was obtained from a study of T cell responses to AZD1222 COVID-19 vaccine. Comment on this clone: Its antigen is still unknown.

This table comes from immunoSEQ multiplex PCR, and its TCRdb copy is limited to in-frame clones, with some not included. The repertoire holds under 200,000 clones, with about 92% as singletons. Between the trimmed V and J ends, which lost 7 bases and 5 bases, there was a span of 13 bases. Germline values: CDR1 SQVTM, CDR2 ANQGSEA. The CDR3 extends over 12 amino acids. Study observations and caveats: When two AZD1222 doses had been given, Spike-specific TCR breadth and depth rose. Donors skewed white British and female; clonal diversity was possibly underestimated. Close to half of spike-specific TCRs reportedly recognize unmutated variant regions.

This sample comprised peripheral blood, obtained 28 days after the second dose of the MenACWY control vaccine. This TCR came from an adult who received the MenACWY meningococcal vaccine as a control. The V gene is TRBV29-1, the J gene TRBJ2-3; D gene ambiguous. CDR3 amino acids: CSAALLRDTQYF. The CDR3 coding sequence is TGCAGCGCCGCCCTTTTGAGAGATACGCAGTATTTT.